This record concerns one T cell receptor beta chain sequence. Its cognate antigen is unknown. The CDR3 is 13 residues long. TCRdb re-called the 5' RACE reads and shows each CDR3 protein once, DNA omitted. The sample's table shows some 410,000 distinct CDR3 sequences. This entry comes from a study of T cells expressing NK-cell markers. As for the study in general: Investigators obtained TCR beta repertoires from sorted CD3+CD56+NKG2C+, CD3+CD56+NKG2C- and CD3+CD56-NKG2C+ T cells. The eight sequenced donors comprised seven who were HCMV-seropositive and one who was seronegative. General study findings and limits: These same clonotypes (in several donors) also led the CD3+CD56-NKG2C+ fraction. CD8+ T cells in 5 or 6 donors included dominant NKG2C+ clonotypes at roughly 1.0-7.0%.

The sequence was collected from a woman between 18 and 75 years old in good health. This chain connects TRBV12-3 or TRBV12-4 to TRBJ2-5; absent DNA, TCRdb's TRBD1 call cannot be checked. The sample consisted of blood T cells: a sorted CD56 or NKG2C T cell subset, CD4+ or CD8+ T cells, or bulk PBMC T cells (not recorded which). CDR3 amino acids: CASRTLRGETQYF.